Described below is a single T cell receptor (beta chain) sequence and its context. The data originate from a study of OX40 agonist ivuxolimab in advanced cancers. V lost 4 bases, J lost 0 bases, and 9 bases lay in between. The CDR3 length is 14 residues. Germline CDR1 SGHRS, CDR2 YFSETQ. Here immunoSEQ multiplex PCR was the method, and the copy in TCRdb shows in-frame clones only, minus some. The table has 50,000 to 60,000 clones, roughly 90% seen once. This chain links TRBV5-1 with TRBJ2-3, with unresolved D. This receptor was taken from an adult with an advanced solid tumor such as melanoma, head and neck, liver or kidney cancer. The sequenced sample was CD4+ or CD8+ T cells sorted from blood, obtained in a trial of the OX40 agonist ivuxolimab. CDR3 DNA sequence: TGCGCCAGCAGCCACCCTATCAGCACAGATACGCAGTATTTT. Its protein product is CASSHPISTDTQYF.